Below are 5 T cell receptor beta chains sequenced from a single sample in a study of CD8+CD57+ T cells in acquired aplastic anemia. TCR beta VDJ and CDR3 were profiled, and genomic DNA was the template. TCRdb fed the reads into MiXCR, producing one record per CDR3 protein. The sample holds about 180,000 distinct CDR3 sequences, around 50% seen once. Flow cytometry had shown expanded CD8+CD57+ cells in the patients chosen for sequencing. Material: sorted CD4+, CD8+, or CD8+CD57+ T cells (not recorded which) from PBMCs. The receptors originated from a human donor with aplastic anemia.

The chain joins TRBV5-1 to TRBJ2-7, with 10 nucleotides matching TRBD2. Germline V CDR1 and CDR2: SGHRS, YFSETQ. This CDR3 spans 15 amino acids. The V and J ends lost 0 bases and 5 bases, in that order; junction bases with no gene match: 5. Here the CDR3 reads CASSLASGRIDEQYF. The CDR3 nucleotides read TGCGCCAGCAGCTTGGCTAGCGGGAGAATCGACGAGCAGTACTTC.

The chain recombines TRBV7-7 with TRBJ1-1; D not resolved. Germline V lookup: CDR1 SSHAT, CDR2 FNYEAQ (reference sequence). The V end was cut by 5 bases, the J end by 1 base, with 8 bases between. There are 13 residues in the CDR3. CDR3 region: CASSRSRNTEAFF. The DNA of the CDR3 is TGTGCCAGCAGCCGGTCACGGAACACTGAAGCTTTCTTT.

About this clonotype: Being one base from a much bigger clone, this may be a read error. The genes are TRBV6-1 and TRBJ1-4, with 11 bases aligning to TRBD1. Germline CDR1 MNHNS, CDR2 SASEGT. J was trimmed by 7 bases and V by 5 bases; bases with no gene match: 3. The CDR3 runs to 14 residues. CDR3 DNA sequence: TGTGCCAGCAGTCCGGGACAGGGGGGTGAAAAACTGTTTTTT. This gives the protein CASSPGQGGEKLFF.

This clonotype was recorded a few times. The chain employs TRBV11-2 and TRBJ1-5; a possible D gene is TRBD1 (6 bases). Per germline, CDR1 SGHAT and CDR2 FQNNGV. The CDR3 extends over 16 amino acids. V lost 2 bases and J 4 bases, leaving 15 bases between the germline ends. The CDR3 loop reads CASSLSSAGANQPQHF. CDR3 bases: TGTGCCAGCAGCTTATCCTCGGCAGGGGCAAATCAGCCCCAGCATTTT.

This sequence joins TRBV15 and TRBJ2-7; D is unresolved. V was trimmed by 0 bases and J by 5 bases, leaving 8 bases between them. Germline CDR1 and CDR2: LNHNV and YYDKDF (reference sequence). The CDR3 sequence is 13 residues long. The CDR3 nucleotides are TGTGCCACCAGCAGAGATCGTTCCGACGAGCAGTACTTC. It encodes CATSRDRSDEQYF.